This T cell receptor (beta chain) is drawn from a study of blood T cell repertoires in COVID-19. Study-level background: Researchers got acute and convalescent COVID-19 samples from the United States, Italy and Spain. T cells, B-cell-depleted T cells, or PBMCs supplied cDNA or gDNA.

Original handling: Scientists estimated how many nucleated cells there were by amplifying reference gene primers. Method: immunoSEQ multiplex PCR; TCRdb's copy keeps in-frame clones and lacks some. The DNA gave D and trimming, while V, J and clone size come from that table. The table shows some 42,000 clones, with 90% occurring only once. This clone was picked up a small number of times. The CDR3 extends over 14 amino acids. V lost 11 bases and J lost 4; bases outside the gene matches: 9. Germline-derived CDR1 and CDR2 are SGHVS and FQNEAQ. The clonotype was recovered from a man aged 45 to 65 with active COVID-19. This chain links TRBV7-8 with TRBJ2-1; 9 bases fit TRBD2. Sequenced material: peripheral blood. The DNA for the CDR3 is TGTGCCCTGGGGGGCGCGGGGGGGTACAATGAGCAGTTCTTC. This translates into CALGGAGGYNEQFF.